One sample yielded the 25 T cell receptor beta chains listed below, sequenced in a study of shared clonotypes between healthy human individuals. Sequenced by immunoSEQ multiplex PCR; TCRdb stores in-frame clones only, minus some. This table has 2.3 million or so clones, just over 90% appearing once. Sequencing input: naive CD4+ T cells from PBMCs. As to subset: CD45RA+ positively selected. These receptors came from a man between 18 and 35 years old in good health. Some clones in this sample may be carry-over from other donors' samples.

The J gene is TRBJ2-4, the V gene TRBV27; tentatively, D is TRBD1 or TRBD2 (6 bases each). Looked up from germline, CDR1 is MNHEY and CDR2 is SMNVEV (reference sequence). This CDR3 spans 15 amino acids. V lost 5 bases to trimming and J lost 5 bases, with 16 bases between them. CDR3 in amino acids: CASSGGGLGENIQYF. The DNA of the CDR3 is TGTGCCAGCAGTGGTGGGGGGCTTGGCGAAAACATTCAGTACTTC.

The J gene is TRBJ2-3, the V gene TRBV5-1, with D maybe TRBD2 (5 bases). This CDR3 comprises 13 residues. Trimming stripped 10 bases from V and 4 bases from J, with 16 bases between. Germline values: CDR1 SGHRS, CDR2 YFSETQ. The chain's CDR3 is CAARVSGADTQYF. CDR3 coding DNA: TGCGCCGCGCGGGTTTCTGGCGCAGATACGCAGTATTTT.

The chain combines TRBV11-2 with TRBJ1-4, with 8 bases aligning to TRBD1. The CDR3 covers 15 residues. Trimming removed 3 bases from V and 8 bases from J; junction bases left unmatched: 8. Germline CDR1 and CDR2: SGHAT and FQNNGV. CDR3 sequence (DNA): TGTGCCAGCAGCTTTGTTGGGACAGGCGGGGAAAAACTGTTTTTT. This gives the protein CASSFVGTGGEKLFF.

For this clone: The sample has other DNA sequences that encode this CDR3 too. The chain joins TRBV18 to TRBJ2-7; D is perhaps TRBD1 (5 bases). The ends were cut back, 3 bases at V and 3 bases at J, with 9 bases in the middle. The CDR3 sequence is 13 residues long. Per germline, CDR1 KGHSH and CDR2 LQKENI. CDR3: CASSPGQSYEQYF. CDR3 nucleotides: TGTGCCAGCTCACCCGGACAAAGCTACGAGCAGTACTTC.

The gene calls are TRBV5-1 and TRBJ2-3; maybe TRBD2 (5 bases). Trimming removed 3 bases from V and 1 base from J, with 12 bases in between. This CDR3 region has 15 residues. Germline assignment: CDR1 SGHRS and CDR2 YFSETQ. CDR3 sequence reads: CASSSGTLGTDTQYF. The CDR3 DNA sequence: TGCGCCAGCAGCTCGGGAACCCTGGGCACAGATACGCAGTATTTT.

Notes on this clone: This specimen includes other DNA sequences encoding the same CDR3. The chain combines TRBV14 with TRBJ2-5; D not certain. The germline gives CDR1 SGHDN, CDR2 FVKESK. This CDR3 comprises 11 residues. The V end lost 3 bases, the J end lost 5 bases, and 4 bases lay between the germline ends. The CDR3 sequence: CASSQHETQYF. CDR3 DNA: TGTGCCAGCAGCCAGCACGAGACCCAGTACTTC. The whole variable domain, filled in from reference TRBV14 and TRBJ2-5, reads EAGVTQFPSHSVIEKGQTVTLRCDPISGHDNLYWYRRVMGKEIKFLLHFVKESKQDESGMPNNRFLAERTGGTYSTLKVQPAELEDSGVYFCASSQHETQYFGPGTRLLVL.

The table lists this clone with a count of one. The chain carries TRBV4-2 and TRBJ2-1; TRBD2 agrees at 10 bases. V trimming: 0 bases; J trimming: 8 bases; junction bases outside the gene matches: 4. There are 15 residues in the CDR3. Germline values: CDR1 LGHNA, CDR2 YNFKEQ. As DNA, the CDR3 is TGTGCCAGCAGCCAAGAAGCCGGGACTAGCGATGAGCAGTTCTTC. It specifies CASSQEAGTSDEQFF.

This chain connects TRBV5-1 to TRBJ2-1; a possible D gene is TRBD2 (6 bases). Trimming shortened V by 4 bases and J by 4 bases, and 18 bases separated the two germline ends. This CDR3 is built from 16 residues. Looked up from germline, CDR1 is SGHRS and CDR2 is YFSETQ. CDR3 sequence reads: CASSRVPGLTYNEQFF. CDR3 coding DNA: TGCGCCAGCAGCCGAGTCCCGGGACTTACTTACAATGAGCAGTTCTTC.

This rearrangement joins TRBV11-2 to TRBJ1-1; the match to TRBD1 covers 9 bases. V trimming: 7 bases; J trimming: 1 base; junction bases outside the gene matches: 10. The germline gives CDR1 SGHAT, CDR2 FQNNGV. The CDR3 is 16 residues long. The CDR3 sequence is CASTGGQGRGNTEAFF. CDR3 sequence (DNA): TGTGCCAGCACCGGGGGACAGGGAAGAGGGAACACTGAAGCTTTCTTT.

The chain links TRBV29-1 to TRBJ2-7; TRBD1 is a possible D gene (6 bases). Germline assignment: CDR1 SQVTM and CDR2 ANQGSEA. The CDR3 consists of 14 residues. V was trimmed by 4 bases and J by 3 bases, leaving 16 bases between them. The CDR3 DNA reads TGCAGCGTTGGACGGCAGGGGAGCAGCTACGAGCAGTACTTC. It encodes CSVGRQGSSYEQYF.

In its sample, this clone was seen once. The sample holds other DNA sequences that translate to the same CDR3. The V call is TRBV30, the J call TRBJ1-1, with TRBD1 identical over 7 bases. The germline V gene has CDR1 GTSNPN and CDR2 SVGIG (reference sequence). The CDR3 totals 13 residues. The V and J ends lost 3 bases and 2 bases, in that order; junction bases with no gene match: 3. The CDR3 spells CAWRGQPNTEAFF. The CDR3 DNA reads TGTGCCTGGAGGGGACAGCCAAACACTGAAGCTTTCTTT.

The chain couples TRBV5-1 to TRBJ2-2, with 7 bases matching TRBD2. With V trimmed by 5 bases and J by 0 bases, 1 base remained unmatched. There are 14 residues in the CDR3. The germline V gene has CDR1 SGHRS and CDR2 YFSETQ. This CDR3 reads CASRGGPNTGELFF. The CDR3 nucleotides read TGCGCCAGCAGGGGAGGGCCGAACACCGGGGAGCTGTTTTTT.

This chain uses TRBV2 with TRBJ2-1; 12 positions match TRBD1. The V segment lost 8 bases and the J segment 8 bases; nucleotides outside the gene matches: 4. The CDR3 runs 13 residues. Germline lookup yields CDR1 SNHLY and CDR2 FYNNEI. The CDR3 bases are TGTGCCAGCGCCGGGACAGGGGGCGATGAGCAGTTCTTC. Amino acids: CASAGTGGDEQFF.

The V gene is TRBV21-1, the J gene TRBJ1-1; the D call in the table, TRBD1, was not verified against the DNA. TRBV21-1 is recorded as a pseudogene. The length of the CDR3 is 17 residues. The CDR3 DNA sequence: TGTGCCAGCAGCAAAGCCAACAGGGTGAAGGTTGGTGGTGAAGCTTTCTTT. Its protein product is CASSKANRVKVGGEAFF.

The rearrangement uses TRBV30 and TRBJ2-1; tentative D call: TRBD2 (5 bases). The ends were cut back, 3 bases at V and 6 bases at J, with 12 bases in the middle. The CDR3 runs 13 residues. The germline V gene encodes CDR1 GTSNPN and CDR2 SVGIG (reference sequence). CDR3 in DNA: TGTGCCTGGAGACGGTCTAGCAGCAATGAGCAGTTCTTC. This gives the protein CAWRRSSSNEQFF.

The chain carries TRBV10-3 and TRBJ1-1; 7 nucleotides agree with TRBD1. The CDR3 runs to 14 residues. Per germline, CDR1 ENHRY and CDR2 SYGVKD. The V and J ends lost 10 bases and 0 bases, in that order; junction bases with no gene match: 8. The CDR3: CATTYRGVNTEAFF. The CDR3 coding sequence is TGTGCCACCACCTACAGGGGAGTGAACACTGAAGCTTTCTTT.

V usage is TRBV4-3 and J usage is TRBJ1-2; D is ambiguous. Germline V gene lookup returns CDR1 LGHNA and CDR2 YSLEER. Trimming took off 1 base at V and 4 bases at J, with 7 bases between the two ends. CDR3 length equals 13 residues. CDR3 nucleotides: TGCGCCAGCAGCCAAGCGCGGGGCTATGGCTACACCTTC. Translation gives CASSQARGYGYTF.

As regards this clone: This same CDR3 is encoded by further DNA sequences in the sample. The rearrangement links TRBV6-1 to TRBJ1-1; D gene uncertain. V lost 9 bases and J 1 base, leaving 6 bases between the germline ends. CDR3 length equals 11 residues. CDR1 and CDR2 from the germline V gene are MNHNS and SASEGT. The CDR3 region has the DNA TGTGCCAGTTCCAGGAACACTGAAGCTTTCTTT. Translating it yields CASSRNTEAFF.

Comments on this clone: Other DNA sequences in the same sample also yield this CDR3. The rearrangement links TRBV7-2 to TRBJ2-5, with D tentatively TRBD1 (5 bases). The CDR3 is 14 amino acids. The germline CDR1 and CDR2 sequences are SGHTA and FQGNSA. Trimming pared 1 base from V and 3 bases from J, leaving 9 bases between. The CDR3 is CASSLGRQKETQYF. The CDR3 DNA reads as TGTGCCAGCAGCTTAGGTCGACAGAAAGAGACCCAGTACTTC.

The chain has TRBV21-1 and TRBJ2-2; TRBD2 is the table's D call, not checked against the DNA. TRBV21-1 is noted as a pseudogene. CDR3 length: 16 amino acids. The CDR3 is CASTLEREGRTGELFF. CDR3 coding DNA: TGTGCCAGCACCCTCGAGCGGGAGGGCCGGACCGGGGAGCTGTTTTTT.

This chain joins TRBV6-1 and TRBJ2-1, with 10 bases identical to TRBD2. Germline CDR1 MNHNS, CDR2 SASEGT. The CDR3 runs to 16 residues. With V trimmed by 4 bases and J by 0 bases, 3 bases remained unmatched. CDR3 DNA sequence: TGTGCCAGCAGTGTAGCTAGCGGGAGCTCCTACAATGAGCAGTTCTTC. Its translation is CASSVASGSSYNEQFF.

The chain employs TRBV10-3 and TRBJ2-2, with 13 bases matching TRBD2. Trimming removed 6 bases from V and 4 bases from J; junction bases left unmatched: 5. CDR3 length equals 16 residues. CDR1 is ENHRY and CDR2 is SYGVKD in the germline V gene. CDR3 sequence reads: CAISPTSGRGTGELFF. The CDR3 DNA follows: TGTGCCATCAGCCCCACTAGCGGGAGGGGCACCGGGGAGCTGTTTTTT.

The chain joins TRBV28 to TRBJ1-5; D remains unclear. Germline V lookup: CDR1 MDHEN, CDR2 SYDVKM. V lost 2 bases, J lost 6 bases, and 11 bases lay in between. The CDR3 is 14 residues long. This chain's CDR3 is CASSLRQIGQPQHF. CDR3 sequence (DNA): TGTGCCAGCAGTTTAAGGCAGATAGGTCAGCCCCAGCATTTT.

V and J are TRBV6-4 and TRBJ1-2; 7 bases fit TRBD1. The CDR3 extends over 14 amino acids. Looked up from germline, CDR1 is MRHNA and CDR2 is SNTAGT. With 5 bases clipped from V and 4 bases from J, the junction kept 7 bases outside the gene matches. DNA of the CDR3: TGTGCCAGCAGTCCGACCGGGACAGCCTATGGCTACACCTTC. This gives the protein CASSPTGTAYGYTF.

On this clone itself: One end of the junction varies from germline; a read error may be responsible. This chain links TRBV20-1 with TRBJ1-1; D possibly corresponds to TRBD1 (5 bases). CDR1 DFQATT and CDR2 SNEGSKA come from the germline V gene (reference sequence). CDR3 length: 10 residues. The DNA of the CDR3 is TGCAGCAGGGTGAAAACTGAAGCTTTCTTT. This gives the protein CSRVKTEAFF.